This T cell receptor (beta chain) was identified in a study of shared clonotypes between healthy human individuals. TCRdb's table, derived via immunoSEQ multiplex PCR, lists solely in-frame clones and lacks some. This table has roughly 760,000 clones, under 80% appearing once. In its sample, this clone was seen many times. The clonotype was recovered from a young woman in good health. What was sequenced was memory CD4+ T cells sorted from blood. The sample's subset: CD45RA-negative fraction.

The CDR3 loop is CASSVILRTLDSGNTIYF. The CDR3 bases are TGTGCCAGCAGCGTTATTCTGAGAACTCTAGACTCTGGAAACACCATATATTTT. This chain links TRBV9 with TRBJ1-3; the D is unclear. Germline V lookup: CDR1 SGDLS, CDR2 YYNGEE. CDR3 length: 18 amino acids. Trimming pared 2 bases from V and 0 bases from J, leaving 18 bases between.